This T cell receptor beta chain derives from a study of OX40 agonist ivuxolimab in advanced cancers. About the research overall: Ivuxolimab, an antibody acting as an agonist of OX40 (CD134), was used to treat patients. Findings of the study overall: In CD8+ T cells, expanded clones were on average more numerous than in CD4+. Dose levels from 0.1 to 3.0 mg/kg saw CD4+ and CD8+ blood T cells expand clonally by week 6.

As concerns this clone: What it recognizes is unknown.

This table comes from immunoSEQ multiplex PCR, and its TCRdb copy is limited to in-frame clones, with some not included. The sample holds roughly 61,000 clones, about 90% seen once. The CDR3 loop spans 15 amino acids. The V end was cut by 6 bases, the J end by 0 bases, with 12 bases between. Germline V CDR1 and CDR2: MNHEY, SVGAGI. The TCR sequence derives from an adult with an advanced solid tumor such as melanoma, head and neck, liver or kidney cancer. This chain links TRBV6-5 with TRBJ1-5; D gene uncertain. The sequenced sample was CD4+ or CD8+ T cells sorted from blood, obtained in a trial of the OX40 agonist ivuxolimab. CDR3 in amino acids: CASRLTSYSNQPQHF. The CDR3 DNA is TGTGCCAGCAGACTGACAAGTTATAGCAATCAGCCCCAGCATTTT.